This entry lists 22 T cell receptor beta chains sequenced from one sample in a study of blood T cells in healthy people across ages. Alongside a J-beta primer mix, a sample-barcoded 5' primer served in a second PCR lasting about 6 to 12 cycles. MiXCR, run by TCRdb on the 5' RACE reads, gives a single entry per CDR3 protein. The data contain 450,000 to 700,000 distinct CDR3 sequences, 25% to 30% of them singletons. Source material: blood. Receptors originate from an older woman in good health.

The table lists this clonotype with a few counts. The rearrangement joins TRBV5-1 to TRBJ1-5, with D possibly TRBD1 on 5 matching bases. This CDR3 has 15 amino acids. Germline V gene sequence: CDR1 SGHRS, CDR2 YFSETQ. V lost 0 bases and J lost 6, with 13 bases in between. The CDR3 nucleotides are TGCGCCAGCAGCTTGGCAGGGTTGGGAAGTCAGCCCCAGCATTTT. This encodes CASSLAGLGSQPQHF. The variable domain in full, completed from reference TRBV5-1 and TRBJ1-5, reads KAGVTQTPRYLIKTRGQQVTLSCSPISGHRSVSWYQQTPGQGLQFLFEYFSETQRNKGNFPGRFSGRQFSNSRSEMNVSTLELGDSALYLCASSLAGLGSQPQHFGDGTRLSIL.

V usage is TRBV20-1 and J usage is TRBJ2-3; D remains ambiguous. CDR3 length equals 12 residues. Germline assignment: CDR1 DFQATT and CDR2 SNEGSKA (reference sequence). V was trimmed by 4 bases and J by 2 bases, leaving 7 bases between them. This CDR3 reads CSAKTHTDTQYF. The DNA of the CDR3 is TGCAGTGCTAAAACTCACACAGATACGCAGTATTTT.

This clonotype was observed a handful of times. The genes are TRBV12-3 or TRBV12-4 and TRBJ2-3; D not resolved. This CDR3 comprises 13 residues. V shed 6 bases and J shed 1 base, with 8 bases lying between them. CDR3 coding DNA: TGTGCCAGCAGGCGCCGGCGCACAGATACGCAGTATTTT. Protein: CASRRRRTDTQYF.

There are a few counts of this clonotype. V and J are TRBV4-3 and TRBJ1-4; D is undetermined. The CDR3 contains 13 residues. The germline CDR1 and CDR2 sequences are LGHNA and YSLEER. V lost 2 bases to trimming and J lost 7 bases, with 8 bases between them. CDR3 in DNA: TGCGCCAGCAGCCAATCGGACGGTGAAAAACTGTTTTTT. This encodes CASSQSDGEKLFF.

The rearrangement uses TRBV7-2 and TRBJ1-1, with D hard to call. V gave up 5 bases and J gave up 1 base, with 8 bases separating them. This CDR3 spans 13 amino acids. The germline V gene encodes CDR1 SGHTA and CDR2 FQGNSA. This CDR3 reads CASSRPGNTEAFF. The CDR3 nucleotides are TGTGCCAGCAGCCGCCCAGGGAACACTGAAGCTTTCTTT.

This clonotype was observed a handful of times. The chain is built from TRBV29-1 and TRBJ2-1; 8 bases are a match to TRBD1. From germline, CDR1 is SQVTM and CDR2 ANQGSEA. The junction had 5 bases not matched to a gene; V was cut back by 1 base and J by 12 bases. CDR3 length equals 12 residues. CDR3: CSVEGMGTGQFF. CDR3 in DNA: TGCAGCGTTGAAGGGATGGGGACAGGGCAGTTCTTC.

This chain uses TRBV4-3 with TRBJ1-4; possible D gene TRBD1, 5 bases. The ends were cut back, 1 base at V and 13 bases at J, with 22 bases in the middle. This CDR3 contains 16 residues. CDR1 and CDR2 from the germline V gene are LGHNA and YSLEER. The CDR3 nucleotides are TGCGCCAGCAGCCAAGCGGCCAGGGAGGGACGAAAGGGACTGTTTTTT. Amino acids: CASSQAAREGRKGLFF.

This clonotype has a handful of counts. As DNA, the CDR3 is TGTGCCACAGCGGGGGTCGGAGAGACCCAGTACTTC. Its protein product is CATAGVGETQYF. The V gene is TRBV6-5, the J gene TRBJ2-5; TRBD2 aligns across 8 bases. The CDR3 is 12 amino acids. V dropped 10 bases and J dropped 4; count of bases not matched to a gene: 5. Per germline, CDR1 MNHEY and CDR2 SVGAGI.

In regard to this clonotype: A read error is likely, as this CDR3 ends without the conserved phenylalanine or tryptophan. V gene TRBV5-1 combines with J gene TRBJ2-7; TRBD1 might be the D (5 bases). Germline lookup yields CDR1 SGHRS and CDR2 YFSETQ. V lost 5 bases and J lost 0, with 21 bases in between. The CDR3 extends over 17 amino acids. The CDR3 sequence is CASSSRQPTLSSYEQYL. The CDR3 region has the DNA TGCGCCAGCAGTTCCCGACAGCCTACTCTTAGCTCCTACGAGCAGTACCTC.

The chain has TRBV20-1 and TRBJ2-1; D may correspond to TRBD1 or TRBD2 (7 bases each). CDR3 size: 15 residues. The V gene's germline CDR1 is DFQATT and CDR2 SNEGSKA (reference sequence). V was trimmed by 4 bases and J by 5 bases, leaving 18 bases between them. The CDR3 DNA sequence: TGCAGTGCTAATTCCAGGGGGACTACCGACAATGAGCAGTTCTTC. This gives the protein CSANSRGTTDNEQFF.

The table lists this clonotype with a few counts. This chain links TRBV3-1 with TRBJ1-4, with D possibly matching TRBD1 (5 bases). The germline CDR1 and CDR2 sequences are LGHDT and YNNKEL (reference sequence). Trimming removed 5 bases at V and 6 bases at J, with 22 bases between. CDR3 length: 17 amino acids. DNA of the CDR3: TGTGCCAGCAGCTTTAGCCATGGACGGACGGGGGATGAAAAACTGTTTTTT. It yields the protein CASSFSHGRTGDEKLFF.

The V call is TRBV2, the J call TRBJ1-2; maybe TRBD1 (5 bases). The V gene's germline CDR1 is SNHLY and CDR2 FYNNEI. Trimming removed 3 bases at V and 3 bases at J, with 11 bases between. The CDR3 is 14 residues long. DNA for the CDR3: TGTGCCAGCAGTGACCAAGGGGATGACTATGGCTACACCTTC. This gives the protein CASSDQGDDYGYTF.

The chain employs TRBV7-6 and TRBJ2-7; 8 nucleotides align to TRBD2. The CDR3 length is 13 residues. Trimming took 10 bases from V and 6 from J; bases not matched to a gene: 11. CDR1 is SGHVS, CDR2 FNYEAQ, per germline. The chain's CDR3 is CATSGGLALEQYF. In DNA form, the CDR3 reads TGTGCCACCTCGGGTGGACTAGCACTCGAGCAGTACTTC. Together with reference TRBV7-6 and TRBJ2-7, the CDR3 gives the full variable domain: GAGVSQSPRYKVTKRGQDVALRCDPISGHVSLYWYRQALGQGPEFLTYFNYEAQQDKSGLPNDRFSAERPEGSISTLTIQRTEQRDSAMYRCATSGGLALEQYFGPGTRLTVT.

The genes are TRBV2 and TRBJ2-3, with TRBD2 matching 9 bases. Losses at the gene ends were 5 bases for V and 0 bases for J; bases not matched to a gene: 12. The CDR3 spans 18 residues. Germline values: CDR1 SNHLY, CDR2 FYNNEI. Here the CDR3 DNA reads TGTGCCAGCAGTAGAACTGGACTAGCGCAGATAAGCACAGATACGCAGTATTTT. Translation gives CASSRTGLAQISTDTQYF.

DNA for the CDR3: TGTGCCACCAGCGACCAGGGGATCACTGAAGCTTTCTTT. Translating it yields CATSDQGITEAFF. The rearrangement links TRBV15 to TRBJ1-1, with a possible D match to TRBD1 (6 bases). Trimming left V 5 bases short and J 4 bases short, with 11 bases between. Per the germline V gene, CDR1 is LNHNV and CDR2 is YYDKDF (reference sequence). The CDR3 is 13 amino acids.

This clonotype appeared a few times. The rearrangement links TRBV20-1 to TRBJ1-5; 10 nucleotides agree with TRBD1. V shed 0 bases, J shed 6 bases, and the junction held 8 bases outside the gene matches. Germline CDR1 and CDR2: DFQATT and SNEGSKA (reference sequence). The CDR3 loop spans 16 amino acids. CDR3 in amino acids: CSARDPDRGKSQPQHF. The DNA for the CDR3 is TGCAGTGCTAGAGATCCGGACAGGGGGAAGAGTCAGCCCCAGCATTTT.

There are a few counts of this clonotype. The chain employs TRBV6-5 and TRBJ2-6, with 7 bases identical to TRBD1. Germline-derived CDR1 and CDR2 are MNHEY and SVGAGI. The CDR3 consists of 20 residues. V shed 2 bases, J shed 2 bases, and the junction held 15 bases outside the gene matches. CDR3 coding DNA: TGTGCCAGCAGTTACAACGGGTTGGGACAGCGTTATCCTGGGGCCAACGTCCTGACTTTC. Amino acid sequence: CASSYNGLGQRYPGANVLTF.

This clonotype is a singleton in its sample. Given the absence of the conserved phenylalanine or tryptophan at the CDR3 end, a read error is likely. The CDR3 DNA follows: TGTGCCAGCAGCCAATGGGGCGTTCATACGCAGTATCTT. Translation: CASSQWGVHTQYL. The gene calls are TRBV3-1 and TRBJ2-3, with D possibly being TRBD1 (5 bases). Germline CDR1 and CDR2: LGHDT and YNNKEL (reference sequence). This CDR3 is 13 amino acids long. Trimming took 2 bases from V and 7 from J, leaving 10 bases between them.

V gene TRBV18 combines with J gene TRBJ1-3, with D tentatively TRBD1 (6 bases). CDR3 length equals 14 residues. Germline CDR1 KGHSH, CDR2 LQKENI. The V end was cut by 2 bases, the J end by 8 bases, with 13 bases between. The CDR3 loop is CASSPSDRVHTIYF. In DNA, the CDR3 is TGTGCCAGCTCACCATCGGACAGAGTGCACACCATATATTTT.

This clonotype has more than one count but fewer than ten. The chain joins TRBV7-2 to TRBJ1-2, with TRBD1 as a possible D gene (6 bases). Trimming took 6 bases from V and 7 from J, leaving 21 bases between them. Germline CDR1 and CDR2: SGHTA and FQGNSA. The CDR3 is made up of 15 amino acids. The CDR3 loop reads CASRTEGGPGGGYTF. In DNA, the CDR3 is TGTGCCAGCAGGACGGAGGGGGGACCGGGTGGTGGCTACACCTTC.

This clonotype was observed a handful of times. The V call is TRBV5-1, the J call TRBJ2-2; D gene ambiguous. This CDR3 contains 14 residues. V lost 8 bases and J lost 6, with 17 bases in between. Looked up from germline, CDR1 is SGHRS and CDR2 is YFSETQ. The CDR3 is CASAPTPTPGELFF. In DNA form, the CDR3 reads TGCGCCAGTGCCCCGACTCCGACTCCCGGGGAGCTGTTTTTT. The complete variable domain, with remaining parts taken from reference TRBV5-1 and TRBJ2-2, reads KAGVTQTPRYLIKTRGQQVTLSCSPISGHRSVSWYQQTPGQGLQFLFEYFSETQRNKGNFPGRFSGRQFSNSRSEMNVSTLELGDSALYLCASAPTPTPGELFFGEGSRLTVL.

This clonotype has just a few counts. This chain joins TRBV6-2 or TRBV6-3 and TRBJ1-1; D is unclear. Germline CDR1 is MNHEY and CDR2 is SVGEGT. The V end lost 6 bases, the J end lost 3 bases, and 17 bases lay between the germline ends. CDR3 length: 15 residues. Here the CDR3 reads CASSGWEPGDTEAFF. CDR3 bases: TGTGCCAGCAGCGGGTGGGAGCCTGGGGACACTGAAGCTTTCTTT.